The T cell receptor beta chain described here comes from a study of CD8+CD57+ T cells in acquired aplastic anemia. For sequencing, patients were chosen who had shown expansion of CD8+CD57+ cells by flow cytometry. From germline, CDR1 is MNHNS and CDR2 SASEGT. The CDR3 has 15 amino acids. With 6 bases removed from V and 0 bases from J, the gap between germline ends came to 14 bases. This clonotype was detected ten times or more. TCR beta VDJ and CDR3 profiling used genomic DNA as template. Each CDR3 protein gets one entry after TCRdb re-called the reads with MiXCR. The repertoire holds around 50,000 distinct CDR3 sequences, with roughly three fifths as singletons.

The genes are TRBV6-1 and TRBJ1-2, with no clear D. Sequenced: sorted CD4+, CD8+, or CD8+CD57+ T cells (not recorded which) from PBMCs. The TCR sequence derives from a human donor with aplastic anemia. CDR3 DNA: TGTGCCAGCAGGGGAGGAGATCTTACTAACTATGGCTACACCTTC. It yields the protein CASRGGDLTNYGYTF.